These 28 T cell receptor beta chains originate from one sample sequenced in a study of T-cell memory formation after mild COVID-19. Using its own MiXCR run on the 5' RACE reads, TCRdb lists one record per CDR3 protein. The sample holds about 260,000 distinct CDR3 sequences; about 16% are singletons and the top ten take 22%. The sample was PBMCs or a T cell subset sorted from them (not recorded which). The receptors come from a man between 18 and 29 years old who had mild COVID-19 (a few samples of this study predate the infection). Cell type and time point are not known.

This clonotype occurred a few times. The rearrangement uses TRBV6-5 and TRBJ1-2; D possibly corresponds to TRBD1 (6 bases). V lost 5 bases to trimming and J lost 7 bases, with 14 bases between them. The CDR3 is 13 amino acids. Germline CDR1 is MNHEY and CDR2 is SVGAGI. The CDR3 reads CASSPDRMSGYTF. Here the CDR3 DNA reads TGTGCCAGCAGTCCCGACAGGATGAGTGGCTACACCTTC.

The V and J genes are TRBV6-2 or TRBV6-3 and TRBJ2-3; the D is unclear. Trimming removed 6 bases from V and 0 bases from J, with 10 bases in between. This CDR3 region has 14 residues. Germline loops: CDR1 MNHEY, CDR2 SVGEGT. CDR3 nucleotide sequence: TGTGCCAGCAGAAGCGCGGTTAGCACAGATACGCAGTATTTT. Protein sequence: CASRSAVSTDTQYF.

This clonotype was recorded a few times. Written as DNA, the CDR3 is TGTGCCACCAGTGATGGCGGGGGCCAAGATACGCAGTATTTT. Translated, it gives CATSDGGGQDTQYF. V gene TRBV24-1 combines with J gene TRBJ2-3; possible D gene TRBD2, 7 bases. Germline CDR1 and CDR2: KGHDR and SFDVKD. Trimming removed 3 bases from V and 5 bases from J, with 11 bases in between. The CDR3 consists of 14 residues.

The chain carries TRBV25-1 and TRBJ2-5, with 9 nucleotides matching TRBD2. The germline CDR1 and CDR2 sequences are MGHDK and SYGVNS. This CDR3 has 14 residues. V lost 7 bases to trimming and J lost 4 bases; unmatched junction nucleotides: 7. The chain's CDR3 is CASTASGEGETQYF. The DNA for the CDR3 is TGTGCCAGCACCGCTAGCGGGGAAGGAGAGACCCAGTACTTC.

The genes are TRBV28 and TRBJ2-1; the D is unclear. The germline CDR1 and CDR2 sequences are MDHEN and SYDVKM. The CDR3 runs 11 residues. With 5 bases removed from V and 12 bases from J, the gap between germline ends came to 11 bases. Here the CDR3 reads CASSQGVGQFF. In nucleotides, the CDR3 is TGTGCCAGCAGTCAAGGTGTGGGGCAGTTCTTC.

The chain carries TRBV12-3 or TRBV12-4 and TRBJ1-2; tentatively, D is TRBD1 (5 bases). CDR3 length: 13 amino acids. V lost 7 bases, J lost 4 bases, and 13 bases lay in between. CDR3 in DNA: TGTGCCAGCACCCTGGGGGTCCTCTATGGCTACACCTTC. This translates into CASTLGVLYGYTF.

This clonotype has a count of ten or more. The chain combines TRBV7-6 with TRBJ2-1; perhaps TRBD1 as D (5 bases). CDR1 is SGHVS, CDR2 FNYEAQ, per germline. V gave up 2 bases and J gave up 15 bases, with 17 bases separating them. CDR3 length: 13 residues. CDR3 sequence: CASSLQDARDRFF. CDR3 DNA sequence: TGTGCCAGCAGCTTACAGGACGCCAGGGATCGGTTCTTC.

This clonotype was counted only a few times. V gene TRBV7-2 combines with J gene TRBJ1-2; possible D gene TRBD1, 5 bases. This CDR3 comprises 16 residues. Trimming removed 5 bases from V and 6 bases from J, with 22 bases in between. Per the germline V gene, CDR1 is SGHTA and CDR2 is FQGNSA. This chain's CDR3 is CASSPQPPGLGDGYTF. The CDR3 DNA follows: TGTGCCAGCAGCCCACAACCGCCGGGGCTGGGGGATGGCTACACCTTC.

J is TRBJ1-4 and V is TRBV29-1; D gene unclear. Germline lookup yields CDR1 SQVTM and CDR2 ANQGSEA. Trimming took 3 bases from V and 0 from J, leaving 11 bases between them. This CDR3 region has 15 residues. For the CDR3, the DNA is TGCAGCGTTGATAACCGGCGCGCAACTAATGAAAAACTGTTTTTT. Its translation is CSVDNRRATNEKLFF.

This chain joins TRBV27 and TRBJ2-4; D remains unclear. Deletions cut 3 bases from V and 4 bases from J, with 7 bases between. CDR1 is MNHEY, CDR2 SMNVEV, per germline (reference sequence). The CDR3 loop spans 13 amino acids. CDR3 nucleotide sequence: TGTGCCAGCAGTTTTATAGGGAAAAACATTCAGTACTTC. Its protein product is CASSFIGKNIQYF.

This chain joins TRBV20-1 and TRBJ2-7; 9 nucleotides align to TRBD2. V lost 4 bases to trimming and J lost 2 bases; unmatched junction nucleotides: 3. CDR3 length: 13 residues. CDR1 is DFQATT, CDR2 SNEGSKA, per germline (reference sequence). CDR3 coding DNA: TGCAGTGCTACCCGCGGGGGGGCCTACGAGCAGTACTTC. It is translated as CSATRGGAYEQYF.

This chain uses TRBV18 with TRBJ1-6; D is possibly TRBD1 (6 bases). Germline CDR1 is KGHSH and CDR2 is LQKENI. V lost 2 bases and J 9 bases, leaving 20 bases between the germline ends. This CDR3 contains 17 residues. The CDR3 sequence is CASSPGPGTILGSPLHF. CDR3 bases: TGTGCCAGCTCACCAGGCCCAGGGACAATCCTGGGTTCACCCCTCCACTTT.

J is TRBJ1-2 and V is TRBV6-5; D is uncertain. CDR3 length equals 12 residues. Germline V gives CDR1 MNHEY, CDR2 SVGAGI. Trimming removed 6 bases at V and 8 bases at J, with 13 bases between. CDR3 nucleotides: TGTGCCAGCAGGGAGGCCCGTAAGGGCTACACCTTC. Protein product: CASREARKGYTF.

This clonotype appeared a few times. The chain couples TRBV6-2 or TRBV6-3 to TRBJ1-1, with a tentative D call TRBD1 (6 bases). Germline CDR1 is MNHEY and CDR2 is SVGEGT. The CDR3 is 11 amino acids. V lost 6 bases and J lost 12, with 14 bases in between. The CDR3 spells CASRTDRMSFF. CDR3 sequence (DNA): TGTGCCAGCAGAACCGACAGGATGTCTTTCTTT.

The genes are TRBV5-1 and TRBJ1-1, with D maybe TRBD1 (5 bases). V was trimmed by 2 bases and J by 2 bases, leaving 16 bases between them. Germline CDR1 reads SGHRS; CDR2 reads YFSETQ. The CDR3 totals 16 residues. Here the CDR3 reads CASSFRQLDLNTEAFF. In DNA, the CDR3 is TGCGCCAGCAGCTTCCGACAGCTCGACTTAAACACTGAAGCTTTCTTT.

This clonotype was seen a handful of times. DNA of the CDR3: TGCGCCAGCACAGACAGGGGGCAAGAGCAGTACGTC. It codes for CASTDRGQEQYV. The J gene is TRBJ2-7, the V gene TRBV23-1; 10 nucleotides line up with TRBD1. TRBV23-1 is sorted into the ORF group, with uncertain function. Losses at the gene ends were 7 bases for V and 7 bases for J; bases not matched to a gene: 4. The length of the CDR3 is 12 residues.

The rearrangement uses TRBV6-5 and TRBJ2-7; 8 bases line up with TRBD1. The CDR3 sequence is 14 residues long. Germline-derived CDR1 and CDR2 are MNHEY and SVGAGI. The trim removed 6 bases at V and 2 bases at J, leaving 6 bases unmatched. CDR3: CASSPGGTPYEQYF. The CDR3 bases are TGTGCCAGCAGCCCAGGGGGCACACCCTACGAGCAGTACTTC.

This clonotype was seen more than once but under ten times. The V gene is TRBV6-5, the J gene TRBJ2-5; D is unresolved. Germline V gene sequence: CDR1 MNHEY, CDR2 SVGAGI. V gave up 7 bases and J gave up 5 bases, with 5 bases separating them. This CDR3 is 10 amino acids long. CDR3 loop: CASIGETQYF. CDR3 nucleotide sequence: TGTGCCAGCATTGGGGAGACCCAGTACTTC.

This clonotype has only a few counts. This rearrangement joins TRBV12-3 or TRBV12-4 to TRBJ2-6; TRBD1 aligns across 8 bases. The CDR3 runs 17 residues. Germline trimming cut 4 bases from V and 0 bases from J; bases unmatched to any gene: 5. The CDR3 DNA reads TGTGCCAGCAGTTACGGACAGGGAAACTCTGGGGCCAACGTCCTGACTTTC. It codes for CASSYGQGNSGANVLTF.

The table lists this clonotype with a few counts. The chain couples TRBV7-9 to TRBJ2-2; 9 bases align to TRBD1. The CDR3 runs 15 residues. J lost 5 bases, V lost 4 bases, and 5 bases had no gene match. The germline CDR1 and CDR2 sequences are SEHNR and FQNEAQ (reference sequence). CDR3 protein: CASSSGQGRTGELFF. CDR3 in DNA: TGTGCCAGCAGCTCGGGACAGGGCCGGACCGGGGAGCTGTTTTTT.

J is TRBJ2-3 and V is TRBV12-5; perhaps TRBD1 as D (5 bases). Germline CDR1 reads LGHNT; CDR2 reads FRNRAP. The CDR3 sequence is 17 residues long. Trimming cost V 1 base and J 3 bases, with 17 bases left between them. The CDR3 DNA reads as TGTGCTAGTGGTTTGGATTCAACACAGGCAGCAACAGATACGCAGTATTTT. The encoded protein is CASGLDSTQAATDTQYF. The full variable domain, rest sourced from reference TRBV12-5 and TRBJ2-3, is DARVTQTPRHKVTEMGQEVTMRCQPILGHNTVFWYRQTMMQGLELLAYFRNRAPLDDSGMPKDRFSAEMPDATLATLKIQPSEPRDSAVYFCASGLDSTQAATDTQYFGPGTRLTVL.

The chain carries TRBV7-2 and TRBJ2-1; 8 bases map to TRBD2. The CDR3 spans 14 residues. V was clipped by 5 bases and J by 3 bases; unmatched bases: 3. CDR1 and CDR2 from the germline V gene are SGHTA and FQGNSA. CDR3 coding DNA: TGTGCCAGCAGCGTTAGCGGGGTCTACAATGAGCAGTTCTTC. Its translation: CASSVSGVYNEQFF. The full variable domain, rest sourced from reference TRBV7-2 and TRBJ2-1, is GAGVSQSPSNKVTEKGKDVELRCDPISGHTALYWYRQSLGQGLEFLIYFQGNSAPDKSGLPSDRFSAERTGGSVSTLTIQRTQQEDSAVYLCASSVSGVYNEQFFGPGTRLTVL.

Only a few counts were recorded for this clonotype. V and J are TRBV27 and TRBJ1-5; the D is unclear. Germline CDR1 is MNHEY and CDR2 is SMNVEV (reference sequence). V lost 6 bases to trimming and J lost 10 bases, with 19 bases between them. This CDR3 has 14 amino acids. CDR3 amino acids: CASSVKGGSYPQHF. The CDR3, as DNA: TGTGCCAGCAGCGTCAAGGGCGGGAGCTATCCCCAGCATTTT.

There are many counts of this clonotype. CDR3 DNA: TGTGCCAGCAGAACCTACAGGGGGGAATCCTACAATGAGCAGTTCTTC. As protein: CASRTYRGESYNEQFF. J is TRBJ2-1 and V is TRBV6-2 or TRBV6-3, with 8 nucleotides matching TRBD1. J lost 1 base, V lost 6 bases, and 8 bases had no gene match. Germline loops: CDR1 MNHEY, CDR2 SVGEGT. This CDR3 contains 16 residues.

This clonotype was seen a few times. The chain carries TRBV20-1 and TRBJ1-1; maybe TRBD1 (5 bases). The V and J ends lost 0 bases and 5 bases respectively, with 10 bases between them. The germline V gene has CDR1 DFQATT and CDR2 SNEGSKA (reference sequence). The CDR3 is 13 residues long. CDR3 bases: TGCAGTGCTAGAGACATCGGGGGAACTGAAGCTTTCTTT. Amino acids: CSARDIGGTEAFF.

The chain combines TRBV9 with TRBJ2-2; 9 positions agree with TRBD1. This CDR3 is 17 amino acids long. Trimming took 4 bases from V and 3 from J; bases not matched to a gene: 10. CDR1 SGDLS and CDR2 YYNGEE come from the germline V gene. CDR3 loop: CASSPHEQGADTGELFF. CDR3 nucleotide sequence: TGTGCCAGCAGCCCCCACGAACAGGGGGCAGACACCGGGGAGCTGTTTTTT.

The chain recombines TRBV11-2 with TRBJ2-3, with 9 bases that match TRBD1. J was trimmed by 0 bases and V by 6 bases; bases with no gene match: 10. The CDR3 is 17 amino acids. Germline V lookup: CDR1 SGHAT, CDR2 FQNNGV. The CDR3: CASRTWGQGPSTDTQYF. The DNA for the CDR3 is TGTGCCAGCAGAACCTGGGGACAGGGTCCTAGCACAGATACGCAGTATTTT.

J is TRBJ1-1 and V is TRBV29-1; D is unclear. Trimming pared 5 bases from V and 1 base from J, leaving 23 bases between. The CDR3 length is 17 residues. Germline V gene data show CDR1 as SQVTM and CDR2 as ANQGSEA. The CDR3 loop reads CSVFGGEVGLWNTEAFF. CDR3 DNA sequence: TGCAGCGTTTTCGGCGGGGAGGTTGGTTTGTGGAACACTGAAGCTTTCTTT.